The T cell receptor (beta chain) under discussion was sequenced for a study of blood T cells in healthy people across ages. PBMCs were isolated at a quantity of at least 6 million per sample. Together with a sample-barcoded 5' primer, a J-beta primer mix was included in a second PCR lasting roughly 6 to 12 cycles. One entry per CDR3 protein, called by TCRdb with MiXCR from the 5' RACE reads. The data hold approximately 810,000 distinct CDR3 sequences, with 25% to 30% observed a single time. This clonotype showed up just once. The junction departs from the called germline gene at one end, perhaps through a read error. Sequencing used blood. This clonotype was obtained from a woman at least 80 years old in good health.

CDR3: CASSLKTGSNQPRHF. The CDR3 DNA reads as TGTGCCAGCAGTTTGAAAACAGGTAGCAATCAGCCCCGGCATTTT. This chain joins TRBV27 and TRBJ1-5, with D maybe TRBD1 (5 bases). CDR1 is MNHEY, CDR2 SMNVEV, per germline (reference sequence). The CDR3 consists of 15 residues.